The TCR beta chain under discussion was sequenced for a study of cytomegalovirus exposure and HLA in healthy donors (TCRdb year 2017). For the study in its entirety: In an earlier analysis of 450 to 750 of the donors, approximately 260 Gb of sequence data and 100 million or so unique TCR beta sequences from about 190 million T cells were reported. Around 320 gigabases of sequencing data and 70 million to 85 million unique TCR sequences were included in an early release covering several hundred HLA-typed donors. Of the roughly 410 genotyped donors, more than 75% were placed in the genetic ancestry cluster associated with self-reported Caucasian donors. The study aimed to test whether cataloging public T cell receptors could reveal signatures of past pathogen exposure. The study used immunosequencing to profile the T cell repertoires of 600 to 850 subjects and linked those repertoires to cytomegalovirus serostatus. Besides the first cohort of around 700 subjects, a separate validation cohort made up of about 120 different subjects was used. To predict cytomegalovirus infection status, the study combined high-throughput TCR immunosequencing, statistical association of individual TCRs with disease status, and machine learning. A later analysis re-analyzed previously published TCR beta repertoires from hundreds of donors and added high-resolution HLA genotyping to study TCR occurrence patterns. Rather than using new phenotypic data, the later analysis identified candidate immune exposures from TCR beta sequences and from how often those sequences occurred across donors. An earlier analysis of 500 to 650 of the donors applied high-throughput TCR beta sequencing to assess whether each TCR beta V gene segment acted as functional or pseudogenic. Donor age, sex, ethnicity and CMV serostatus were compiled together with the repertoire data. In a later genetic analysis, genome-wide SNP genotypes for about three fifths of the roughly 670 donors were used, and that subset was treated as a discovery cohort. Every repertoire in the discovery cohort had been generated on one and the same sequencing platform. Class I and class II HLA loci were covered by the typing at four-digit resolution. The number of typed donors differed by locus: 629-630 for A, B, C, DRB1 and DQB1; approximately 520 for DQA1; approximately 600 for DPA1; and some 430 for DPB1. Because of strong linkage in the cohort, roughly five DR-DQ haplotypes were treated as single units for association and clustering. On average, around 200,000 unique TCR beta nucleotide sequences were sequenced per donor among 398 genotyped donors of the cohort, with around 19% of those sequences being non-productive. The full study reports these points: In the study, about 150 TCR beta chains were listed as associated with cytomegalovirus. Broadly in line with IMGT annotations, most TCR beta V segments showed up in productive rearrangements about 87% or about 30% of the time in an earlier analysis of approximately 600 of the donors. According to a later analysis, TCR association rates differed among HLA loci, with DRB1 alleles showing the most associated TCRs and HLA-C alleles showing the fewest. Presence/absence analyses assumed roughly uniform sequencing depth across donors, an assumption that may not hold. Some IMGT-functional V segments, including TRBV6-2 and TRBV6-3, could not be told apart with the 87-base-pair reads, so those segments were excluded. Because HLA typing was unavailable for some donors at each locus, only the typed subset was used in association tests. In a later analysis, 16,951 TCR beta sequences were associated with specific HLA alleles at a false discovery rate of 0.05. This cohort had only TCR beta chains sequenced, and the lack of alpha or paired-chain data limited which features could be detected. According to a later analysis, parvovirus B19, influenza, CMV and Epstein-Barr virus appeared linked to several top co-occurrence clusters. When HLA alleles, especially DR and DQ, strongly co-occurred, attributing TCR associations to individual alleles was difficult. In a later genetic analysis, a missense DCLRE1C variant was associated with V-gene and J-gene trimming of TCR beta chains, and the association was replicated in an independent cohort. A few of the identified cytomegalovirus-associated TCR beta chains were confirmed in vitro to be specific for cytomegalovirus antigens. A further reported finding was that TCR beta sequences accurately predicted the HLA-A and HLA-B alleles for most subjects in the first cohort. Correlated functional status among segregating V segments might reflect linkage disequilibrium, but an unknown experimental factor could not be ruled out. Most TCR sequences were seen in very few donors, while some public TCRs were found in many individuals. In a later analysis, HLA-associated TCR beta chains were found to be more clonally expanded and to have lower generation probabilities than equally common non-associated chains. Most CMV-associated TCR beta chains appeared to be HLA-restricted in a later analysis, and the HLA associations seemed to be driven largely by CMV exposure. According to the authors, the approach could potentially be generalized to other disease states and immunological phenotypes. The earlier analysis of 587 of the donors excluded seventeen rarely observed V segments, including chromosome 9 orphons, because counts were too low. For the cohort, immune exposure information was limited to CMV serostatus. Cytomegalovirus status was reported to be diagnosed by the classifier with high specificity and sensitivity in both the original and validation cohorts. Compared with the roughly 720-donor mean, donors in an Asian-associated ancestry cluster had fewer N-insertions in productive TCRs, according to a later genetic analysis. A cluster of highly shared sequence variants was judged likely to be a technical artifact of the sequencing pipeline.

The CDR3, from cysteine to phenylalanine, totals 13 residues. The sequence is cut down to CDR3 DNA, 39 bases in frame from base 1. The germline ends are 10 bases apart after V is trimmed by 10 bases and J by 1 base. In the germline V gene, CDR1 corresponds to ENHRY and CDR2 to SYGVKD. As to this clone: The antigen it binds to is not known. No per-base quality is available; no much larger clone lies one base away.

The cohort was made up of approximately 700 healthy bone marrow donors. Cohort members were all nominally healthy when sampled, although unrecorded immune exposures were likely present. The donor was CMV seronegative and belonged to the group of over 300 seronegative cohort members. Each donor provided a peripheral blood sample, and peripheral blood mononuclear cells were used for TCR beta sequencing. The Qiagen DNeasy Blood Extraction Kit was used to extract genomic DNA from the blood cell samples. Libraries were made using the immunoSEQ multiplex PCR assay. For the multiplex PCR, a mixture combining 60 forward primers for TCR Vbeta segments and 13 reverse primers for TCR Jbeta segments was used. The CDR3 region of rearranged TCR beta genes was amplified from genomic DNA by a multiplex PCR assay. On the Illumina HiSeq System, the amplified TCR beta libraries were sequenced as 87-base-pair reads. As for the original processing: In a later analysis, roughly 80 million unique TCR beta chains were counted across the roughly 610 repertoires, and roughly 9.9 million of these chains were shared by at least two donors. A nearest-neighbor algorithm error-corrected the raw reads and collapsed the reads into unique sequences, merging closely related sequences to remove PCR and sequencing errors. To assign V, D and J gene segments, CDR3 sequences were aligned to IMGT reference sequences. For a sequence to be retained, a match of at least six nucleotides was required to both a V gene segment and a J gene segment. A rearrangement was called productive if the CDR3 had no stop codons and remained in frame with V and J, and every other rearrangement was called non-productive. CDR3 was defined according to IMGT convention as the region running from the second conserved V-encoded cysteine to the conserved J-encoded phenylalanine. The earlier analysis of approximately 500 of the donors excluded sequences that lacked an unambiguous match to a single V gene segment. In an earlier analysis of approximately 560 of the donors, a V segment was called functional when productive rearrangements were above 56.7%, and segregating when the standard deviation between donors exceeded 5%. A statistical classification framework was developed to diagnose cytomegalovirus status using the catalog of TCR beta chain sequences. In a later analysis, V and J genes were assigned by comparing TCR nucleotide sequences against IMGT/GENE-DB human TR gene sequences. The TCRdist pipeline was used in a later analysis to assign CDR3 sequences and most-parsimonious VDJ recombination scenarios. In a later analysis, each TCR beta chain was defined by its CDR3 amino acid sequence together with its V-gene family, and reads without a unique V-gene family were excluded. In a later analysis, 450 to 600 highly shared, low-generation-probability nucleotide sequences were removed to address suspected cross-contamination and a sequencing artifact. For each public chain, a later analysis derived a clonal expansion index from normalized ranks of inferred template counts within each repertoire. Generation probabilities in a later analysis came from a VDJ recombination model fitted to out-of-frame rearrangements, and those results were checked against IGoR. A later analysis scored TCR-TCR, TCR-HLA and TCR-CMV co-occurrence with hypergeometric tests, applying a repertoire-size bias correction to TCR pairs. False discovery rates were estimated in a later analysis by permuting HLA or CMV assignments 20 times. In a later analysis, co-occurring TCRs were grouped using DBSCAN, and TCRdist sequence similarity was added for clustering within HLA-allele-positive subsets. Repertoires with fewer than 30,000 or more than 120,000 public chains, plus five repertoires with anomalous nucleotide sharing, were excluded from co-occurrence clustering. This is the immuneACCESS table as TCRdb keeps it, with only in-frame sequences that have V and J called. A part of the clones is gone; compared with another copy, unresolved V genes explain less than half, and the rest is unexplained. That table gives V, J and clone size, and the DNA gave D and trimming. The sample data list 200,000 to 250,000 clones, and around four fifths of these were observed just once. The top ten hold approximately 0.5% of the sample.

The receptor's source is a woman aged 40-49 years in good health and CMV-seronegative. The sequencing sample was made of PBMCs. The chain couples TRBV10-3 to TRBJ2-2; TRBD1 might be the D gene, on 5 matching bases. The CDR3 sequence is CATMDKNTGELFF. The base sequence is TGTGCCACCATGGACAAGAACACCGGGGAGCTGTTTTTT.